This T cell receptor (beta chain) was recorded in a study of OX40 agonist ivuxolimab in advanced cancers. The overall study: Patients were dosed intravenously with ivuxolimab at 0.01 to 10 mg/kg every 2 weeks. Broader study findings: Partial responders receiving 0.1-3.0 mg/kg showed among the lowest clonal expansion. Among T cells, CD8+ cells averaged more expanded clones than CD4+ cells. In a subset of nonresponders, normalized T-cell clonal expansion was also low.

Using immunoSEQ multiplex PCR, the repertoire was profiled, and TCRdb retains in-frame clones only, with some absent. Of roughly 80,000 clones in the sample, 93% were seen once. There are 18 residues in the CDR3. The germline V gene encodes CDR1 SGHAT and CDR2 FQNNGV. Trimming at V came to 5 bases and at J to 2 bases, leaving 13 bases not matched to a gene. A remark on this clone: Its antigen is as yet unknown.

This sequence joins TRBV11-2 and TRBJ2-1; 9 bases are shared with TRBD2. This TCR was sampled from an adult with an advanced solid tumor such as melanoma, head and neck, liver or kidney cancer. Sequencing was performed on CD4+ or CD8+ T cells sorted from blood, taken in a trial of the OX40 agonist ivuxolimab. CDR3 protein: CASSLAGSFSSAYNEQFF. The DNA for the CDR3 is TGTGCCAGCAGCCTAGCGGGATCTTTTTCCTCAGCCTACAATGAGCAGTTCTTC. The full variable domain, rest sourced from reference TRBV11-2 and TRBJ2-1, is EAGVAQSPRYKIIEKRQSVAFWCNPISGHATLYWYQQILGQGPKLLIQFQNNGVVDDSQLPKDRFSAERLKGVDSTLKIQPAKLEDSAVYLCASSLAGSFSSAYNEQFFGPGTRLTVL.